A selection of T cell receptor beta chains follows, all from one sample in a study of T cell responses to AZD1222 COVID-19 vaccine. The data were produced by immunoSEQ multiplex PCR, yet TCRdb's version contains in-frame clones alone and is incomplete. The data show some 160,000 clones, 88% seen once. Sequencing used peripheral blood, obtained on day 0 of AZD1222 vaccination. These TCRs come from an adult in good health. The CDR3 runs from the conserved cysteine through the conserved F or W. A D gene is named only where the DNA matches it firmly. Where a row states a size, it is once, few, many or the class of an expanded clone; other rows omit it.

d_call clone_size j_call v_call cdr3_aa cdr3_nt
. . TRBJ1-2 TRBV9 CASSVAIEGGYGYTF TGTGCCAGCAGCGTAGCTATTGAAGGGGGCTATGGCTACACCTTC
TRBD2 . TRBJ2-1 TRBV5-1 CASSSAGGTYNEQFF TGCGCCAGCAGCTCAGCGGGAGGAACCTACAATGAGCAGTTCTTC
TRBD1 . TRBJ1-6 TRBV25-1 CASSEWTGQRSPLHF TGTGCCAGCAGTGAATGGACAGGGCAAAGGTCACCCCTCCACTTT
. . TRBJ1-3 TRBV7-2 CASGISGNTIYF TGTGCCAGCGGGATCTCTGGAAACACCATATATTTT
TRBD2 . TRBJ2-3 TRBV12-3/TRBV12-4 CASRLAGTDTQYF TGTGCCAGCAGACTAGCGGGAACAGATACGCAGTATTTT
. . TRBJ2-5 TRBV2 CASSERGETQYF TGTGCCAGCAGTGAAAGAGGAGAGACCCAGTACTTC
TRBD1 . TRBJ1-1 TRBV28 CASSPPGQGKAFF TGTGCCAGCAGTCCGCCCGGACAGGGGAAAGCTTTCTTT
TRBD1 . TRBJ1-1 TRBV9 CASSADRGWSGNTEAFF TGTGCCAGCAGCGCGGACAGGGGATGGAGCGGGAACACTGAAGCTTTCTTT
. . TRBJ1-1 TRBV7-3 CASSRLAGDTEAFF TGTGCCAGCAGCCGATTAGCGGGTGACACTGAAGCTTTCTTT
TRBD1 . TRBJ1-2 TRBV19 CASSPRDRANYGYTF TGTGCCAGTAGTCCCCGGGACAGGGCTAACTATGGCTACACCTTC
TRBD2 . TRBJ2-2 TRBV6-1 CASSENSGGAGELFF TGTGCCAGCAGTGAAAACAGCGGGGGGGCCGGGGAGCTGTTTTTT
. . TRBJ1-5 TRBV19 CASRGTYTNQPQHF TGTGCCAGTAGGGGGACCTATACCAATCAGCCCCAGCATTTT
. . TRBJ1-1 TRBV7-8 CASSSVPFSFEAFF TGTGCCAGCAGCTCCGTCCCCTTTTCCTTCGAAGCTTTCTTT
TRBD2 . TRBJ2-7 TRBV4-1 CASSQGLAGREQYF TGCGCCAGCAGCCAAGGACTAGCGGGGCGCGAGCAGTACTTC
TRBD1 . TRBJ2-5 TRBV7-9 CASSLDLPSTGQETQYF TGTGCCAGCAGCTTAGATCTCCCGTCGACAGGGCAAGAGACCCAGTACTTC
TRBD2 . TRBJ2-3 TRBV5-4 CASSLFGGRALSTDTQYF TGTGCCAGCAGCTTGTTCGGCGGGAGGGCCTTAAGCACAGATACGCAGTATTTT
. . TRBJ1-4 TRBV9 CASSVVGTTNEKLFF TGTGCCAGCAGCGTAGTAGGTACCACTAATGAAAAACTGTTTTTT
. . TRBJ1-5 TRBV18 CASSWEILQPQHF TGTGCCAGCTCATGGGAGATTTTGCAGCCCCAGCATTTT
TRBD1 . TRBJ1-2 TRBV5-1 CASSSRTGDYGYTF TGCGCCAGCAGCTCTCGGACAGGGGACTATGGCTACACCTTC
. few TRBJ1-1 TRBV4-3 CASSLRTNTEAFF TGCGCCAGCAGCCTACGAACGAACACTGAAGCTTTCTTT
. . TRBJ2-1 TRBV11-2 CASSLRDWGNEQFF TGTGCCAGCAGTTTACGGGACTGGGGGAATGAGCAGTTCTTC
. . TRBJ1-5 TRBV21-1 CASSKIGEGNQPQHF TGTGCCAGCAGCAAAATAGGGGAGGGAAATCAGCCCCAGCATTTT
. . TRBJ2-3 TRBV2 CASRYSDTQYF TGTGCCAGCAGGTACTCAGATACGCAGTATTTT
. . TRBJ1-1 TRBV30 CAWSVSNTEAFF TGTGCCTGGAGTGTTTCGAACACTGAAGCTTTCTTT
TRBD2 . TRBJ2-1 TRBV7-2 CASSLGVGGATIRYNEQFF TGTGCCAGCAGCTTAGGGGTGGGAGGGGCGACCATCCGCTACAATGAGCAGTTCTTC
. . TRBJ2-7 TRBV4-1 CASSQDSRDYEQYF TGCGCCAGCAGCCAAGACTCCAGGGACTACGAGCAGTACTTC
. . TRBJ2-3 TRBV6-1 CASSEVPGGTDTQYF TGTGCCAGCAGTGAAGTACCGGGAGGCACAGATACGCAGTATTTT
. . TRBJ1-2 TRBV7-6 CASSLRWDYDYYTF TGTGCCAGCAGCTTAAGGTGGGACTATGATTACTACACCTTC
TRBD1 once TRBJ1-2 TRBV10-3 CAIRGQEYGYTF TGTGCCATCAGGGGACAGGAGTATGGCTACACCTTC
TRBD1 . TRBJ2-7 TRBV18 CASSGIDRGPSEQYF TGTGCCAGCTCCGGAATCGACAGGGGGCCCTCCGAGCAGTACTTC
. . TRBJ1-5 TRBV7-2 CASSLEWDQPQHF TGTGCCAGCAGCTTAGAGTGGGATCAGCCCCAGCATTTT
. . TRBJ1-6 TRBV15 CATSRTGNGSPLHF TGTGCCACCAGCAGGACGGGGAACGGTTCACCCCTCCACTTT
. . TRBJ1-2 TRBV29-1 CSVPISVEGILGYGYTF TGCAGCGTGCCCATCAGCGTTGAGGGCATCCTAGGCTATGGCTACACCTTC
TRBD2 . TRBJ2-1 TRBV5-4 CASSSEMTSGYNEQFF TGTGCCAGCAGCTCGGAGATGACTAGCGGTTACAATGAGCAGTTCTTC
. . TRBJ1-2 TRBV7-9 CASSSTGARGGYGYTF TGTGCCAGCAGCTCCACCGGGGCGAGAGGCGGCTATGGCTACACCTTC
. . TRBJ2-5 TRBV27 CASSLVQGRAETQYF TGTGCCAGCAGTTTGGTGCAGGGGCGAGCAGAGACCCAGTACTTC
. . TRBJ1-1 TRBV5-6 CASSEMNTEAFF TGTGCCAGCAGCGAAATGAACACTGAAGCTTTCTTT
. . TRBJ2-3 TRBV5-6 CASSLGTETDTQYF TGTGCCAGCAGCTTGGGTACGGAGACAGATACGCAGTATTTT
TRBD1 . TRBJ1-2 TRBV7-9 CASSLGQGRSPNYGYTF TGTGCCAGCAGCTTAGGACAGGGTAGGTCCCCTAACTATGGCTACACCTTC
. . TRBJ1-5 TRBV7-3 CASSSPNRIGGNQPQHF TGTGCCAGCAGCTCGCCTAACCGAATAGGGGGCAATCAGCCCCAGCATTTT